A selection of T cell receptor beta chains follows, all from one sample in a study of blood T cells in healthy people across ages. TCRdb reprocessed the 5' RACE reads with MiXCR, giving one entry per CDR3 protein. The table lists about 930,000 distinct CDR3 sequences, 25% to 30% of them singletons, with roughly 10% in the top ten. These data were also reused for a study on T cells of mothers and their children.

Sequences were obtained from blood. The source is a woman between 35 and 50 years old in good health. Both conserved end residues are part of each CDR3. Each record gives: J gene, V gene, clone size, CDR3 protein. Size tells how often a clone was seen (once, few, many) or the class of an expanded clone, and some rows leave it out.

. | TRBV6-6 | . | CASSSTSGGPRYEQYF
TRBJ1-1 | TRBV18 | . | CASSPPGGAATEAFF
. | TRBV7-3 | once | CASRVAGVIEQYF
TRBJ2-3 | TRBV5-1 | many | CASSDTTGATDTQYF
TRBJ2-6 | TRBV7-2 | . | CASSFPRGANVLTF
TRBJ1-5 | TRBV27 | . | CASSLKTGVGQPQHF
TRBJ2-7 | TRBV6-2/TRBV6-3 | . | CASSYSSSGSYEQYF
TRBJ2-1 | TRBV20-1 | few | CSARDPGPSSYNEQFF
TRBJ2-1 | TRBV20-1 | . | CSARDGSGRHPEQFF
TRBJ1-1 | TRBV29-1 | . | CRVGVNTEAFF
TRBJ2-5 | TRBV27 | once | CASSSTGSEETQYF
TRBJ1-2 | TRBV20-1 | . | CSARPGQGSAGGYTF
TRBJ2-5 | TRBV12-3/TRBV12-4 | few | CASRAPLEYSTQYF